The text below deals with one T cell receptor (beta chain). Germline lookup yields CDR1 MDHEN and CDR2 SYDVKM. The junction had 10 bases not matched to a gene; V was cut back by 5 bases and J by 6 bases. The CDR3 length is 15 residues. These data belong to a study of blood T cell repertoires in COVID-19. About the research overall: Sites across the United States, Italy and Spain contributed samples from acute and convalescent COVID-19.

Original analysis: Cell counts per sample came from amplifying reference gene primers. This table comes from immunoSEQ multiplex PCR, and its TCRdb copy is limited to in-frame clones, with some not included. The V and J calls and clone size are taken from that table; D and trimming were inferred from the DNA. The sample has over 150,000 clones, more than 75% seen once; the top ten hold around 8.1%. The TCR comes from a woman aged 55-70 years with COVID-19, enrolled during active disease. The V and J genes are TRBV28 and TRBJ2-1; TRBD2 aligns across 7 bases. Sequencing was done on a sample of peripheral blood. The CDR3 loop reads CASSPRASGRNEQFF. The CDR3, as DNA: TGTGCCAGCAGTCCACGGGCTAGCGGACGCAATGAGCAGTTCTTC.